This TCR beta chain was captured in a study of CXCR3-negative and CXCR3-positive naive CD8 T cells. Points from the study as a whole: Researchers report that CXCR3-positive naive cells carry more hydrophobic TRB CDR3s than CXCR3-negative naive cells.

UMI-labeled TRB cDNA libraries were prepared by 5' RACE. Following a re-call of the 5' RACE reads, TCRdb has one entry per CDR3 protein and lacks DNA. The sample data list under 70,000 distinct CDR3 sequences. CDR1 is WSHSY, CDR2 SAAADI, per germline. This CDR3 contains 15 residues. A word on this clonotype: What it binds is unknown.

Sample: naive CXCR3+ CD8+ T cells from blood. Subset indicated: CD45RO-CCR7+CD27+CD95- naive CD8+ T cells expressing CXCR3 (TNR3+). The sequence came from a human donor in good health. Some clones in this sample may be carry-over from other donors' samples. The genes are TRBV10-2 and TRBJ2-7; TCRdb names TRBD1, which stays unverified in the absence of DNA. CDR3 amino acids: CASSHLPGQGDEQYF.